The clone carrying this T cell receptor (beta chain) was detected ten times or more. Its antigen is not identified. Follow-up blood was drawn about 14 weeks, roughly three months, after antiretroviral therapy began. All unsorted peripheral T cells were captured because whole blood was used without fractionation. The RNA source was an approximately 2.5 ml peripheral blood draw. Reverse transcription used 450 to 650 ng RNA and constant-region primers for alpha and beta. Alpha and beta chain libraries were made separately by chain-specific third strand synthesis with multiplexing indices. Each CDR3 protein gets one entry after TCRdb re-called the 5' RACE reads with MiXCR. Of about 7,900 distinct CDR3 sequences detected, over 7.5% appear once; the ten largest clones hold roughly 10%. The sample originates from a study of HIV-infected patients and healthy controls. Whole-study results and caveats: HIV-associated CDR3 frequencies dropped significantly during therapy; CMV-associated ones, mostly rising, changed nonsignificantly. Only sixteen HIV-infected individuals were processed, a major limit on how widely findings apply.

The CDR3 is made up of 15 amino acids. Germline-derived CDR1 and CDR2 are SEHNR and FQNEAQ (reference sequence). Between the trimmed V and J ends, which lost 2 bases and 0 bases, there was a span of 7 bases. This TCR was sampled from an adult with HIV infection. Here the sequenced sample was blood, taken during antiretroviral therapy. The chain joins TRBV7-9 to TRBJ2-2; D assignment may be TRBD1 or TRBD2 (5 bases each). CDR3 in amino acids: CASSLWDPNTGELFF. In DNA form, the CDR3 reads TGTGCCAGCAGCTTATGGGACCCGAACACCGGGGAGCTGTTTTTT. Variable domain in full (rest from reference TRBV7-9 and TRBJ2-2): DTGVSQNPRHKITKRGQNVTFRCDPISEHNRLYWYRQTLGQGPEFLTYFQNEAQLEKSRLLSDRFSAERPKGSFSTLEIQRTEQGDSAMYLCASSLWDPNTGELFFGEGSRLTVL.